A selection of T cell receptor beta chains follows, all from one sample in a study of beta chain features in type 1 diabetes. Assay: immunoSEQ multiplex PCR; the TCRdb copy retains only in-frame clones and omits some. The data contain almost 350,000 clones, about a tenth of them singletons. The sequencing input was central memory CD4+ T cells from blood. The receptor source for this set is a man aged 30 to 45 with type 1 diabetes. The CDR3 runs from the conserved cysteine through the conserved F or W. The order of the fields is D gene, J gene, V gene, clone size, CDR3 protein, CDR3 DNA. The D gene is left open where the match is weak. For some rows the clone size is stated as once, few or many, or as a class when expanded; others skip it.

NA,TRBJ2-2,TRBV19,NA,CASTDGQSLAGELFF,TGTGCCAGTACGGACGGCCAAAGTTTGGCCGGGGAGCTGTTTTTT
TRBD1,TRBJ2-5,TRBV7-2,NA,CASSLDPLDRVKGETQYF,TGTGCCAGCAGCTTAGATCCCCTCGACAGGGTAAAGGGAGAGACCCAGTACTTC
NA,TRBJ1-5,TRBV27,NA,CASSLSSGTSNQPQHF,TGTGCCAGCAGTTTATCATCGGGGACGAGCAATCAGCCCCAGCATTTT
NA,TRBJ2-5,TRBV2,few,CASSEGPGGGETQYF,TGTGCCAGCAGTGAGGGACCGGGGGGCGGAGAGACCCAGTACTTC
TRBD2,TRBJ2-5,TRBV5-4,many,CASSLSGGGAETQYF,TGTGCCAGCAGCTTGAGCGGGGGGGGCGCAGAGACCCAGTACTTC
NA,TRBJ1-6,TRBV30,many,CAWNRGGRNSPLHF,TGTGCCTGGAACCGCGGGGGCAGGAATTCACCCCTCCACTTT
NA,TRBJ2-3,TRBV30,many,CAWSGVAGATYF,TGTGCCTGGAGTGGAGTGGCGGGGGCCACGTATTTT
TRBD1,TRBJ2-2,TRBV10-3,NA,CAISTGQGNTGELFF,TGTGCCATCAGTACGGGACAGGGAAACACCGGGGAGCTGTTTTTT
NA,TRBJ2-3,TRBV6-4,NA,CASSEGDTQYF,TGTGCCAGCAGTGAGGGAGATACGCAGTATTTT
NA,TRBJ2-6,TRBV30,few,CAWTGIVSGANVLTF,TGTGCCTGGACAGGAATAGTTTCTGGGGCCAACGTCCTGACTTTC
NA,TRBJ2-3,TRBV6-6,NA,CASSYGTSADTQYF,TGTGCCAGCAGTTACGGGACATCTGCAGATACGCAGTATTTT
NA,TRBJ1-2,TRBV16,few,CASSQGQDYGYTF,TGTGCCAGCAGCCAGGGGCAGGACTATGGCTACACCTTC
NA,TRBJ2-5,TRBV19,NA,CATRSSAGETQYF,TGTGCCACACGAAGCTCCGCGGGAGAGACCCAGTACTTC
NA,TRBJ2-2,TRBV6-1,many,CASSEQGHRELFF,TGTGCCAGCAGTGAACAGGGCCATCGGGAGCTGTTTTTT
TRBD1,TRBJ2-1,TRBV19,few,CASSPGQGFGYNEQFF,TGTGCCAGTAGTCCGGGACAGGGTTTCGGATACAATGAGCAGTTCTTC